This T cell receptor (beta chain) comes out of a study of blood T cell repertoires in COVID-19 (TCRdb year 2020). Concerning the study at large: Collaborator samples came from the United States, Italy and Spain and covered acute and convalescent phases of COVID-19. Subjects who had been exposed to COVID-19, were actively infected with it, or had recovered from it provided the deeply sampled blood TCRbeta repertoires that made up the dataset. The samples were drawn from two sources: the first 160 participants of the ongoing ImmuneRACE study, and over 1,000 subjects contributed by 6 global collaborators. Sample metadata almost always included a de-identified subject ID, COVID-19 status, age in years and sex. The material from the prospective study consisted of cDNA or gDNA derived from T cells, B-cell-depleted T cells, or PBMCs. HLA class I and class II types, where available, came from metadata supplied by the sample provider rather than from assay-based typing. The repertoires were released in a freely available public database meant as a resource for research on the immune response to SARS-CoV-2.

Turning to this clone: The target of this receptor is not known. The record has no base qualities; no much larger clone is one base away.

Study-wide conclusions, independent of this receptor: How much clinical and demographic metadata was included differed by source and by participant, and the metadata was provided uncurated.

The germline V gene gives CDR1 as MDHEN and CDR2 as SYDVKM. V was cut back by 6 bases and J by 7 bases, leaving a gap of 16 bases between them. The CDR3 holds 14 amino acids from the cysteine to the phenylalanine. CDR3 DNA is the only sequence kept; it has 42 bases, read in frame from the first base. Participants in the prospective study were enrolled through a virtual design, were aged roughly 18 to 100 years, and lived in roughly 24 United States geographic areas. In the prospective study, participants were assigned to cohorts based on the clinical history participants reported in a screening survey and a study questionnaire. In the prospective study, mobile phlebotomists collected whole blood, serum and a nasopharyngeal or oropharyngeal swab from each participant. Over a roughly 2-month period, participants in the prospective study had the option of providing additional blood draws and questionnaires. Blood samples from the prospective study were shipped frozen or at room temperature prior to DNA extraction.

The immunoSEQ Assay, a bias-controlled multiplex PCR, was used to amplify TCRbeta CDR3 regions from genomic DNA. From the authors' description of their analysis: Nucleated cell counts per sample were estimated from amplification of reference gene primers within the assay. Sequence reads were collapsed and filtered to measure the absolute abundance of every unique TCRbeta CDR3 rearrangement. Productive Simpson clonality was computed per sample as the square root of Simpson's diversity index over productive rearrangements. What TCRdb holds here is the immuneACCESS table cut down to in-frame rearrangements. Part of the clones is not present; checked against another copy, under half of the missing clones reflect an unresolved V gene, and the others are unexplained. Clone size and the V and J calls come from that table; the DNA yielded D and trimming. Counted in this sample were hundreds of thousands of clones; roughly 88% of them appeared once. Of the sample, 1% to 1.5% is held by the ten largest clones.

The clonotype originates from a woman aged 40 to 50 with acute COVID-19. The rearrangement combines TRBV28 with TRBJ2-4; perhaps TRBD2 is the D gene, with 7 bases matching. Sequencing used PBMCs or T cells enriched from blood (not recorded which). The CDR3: CASREARGGNIQYF. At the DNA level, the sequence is TGTGCCAGCAGAGAAGCTAGGGGGGGGAACATTCAGTACTTC. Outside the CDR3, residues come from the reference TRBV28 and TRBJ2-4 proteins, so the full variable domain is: DVKVTQSSRYLVKRTGEKVFLECVQDMDHENMFWYRQDPGLGLRLIYFSYDVKMKEKGDIPEGYSVSREKKERFSLILESASTNQTSMYLCASREARGGNIQYFGAGTRLSVL.